This T cell receptor (beta chain) was found in a study of cytomegalovirus exposure and HLA in healthy donors. PCR employed 60 Vbeta and 13 Jbeta primers. Libraries were prepared by immunoSEQ multiplex PCR; TCRdb keeps only in-frame clonotypes and omits some of them. This table has fewer than 150,000 clones, 60% to 85% appearing once. Study-level results: Across all donors, roughly uniform sequencing depth was an assumption of the presence/absence analyses.

A remark on this clone: Antigen: not known.

Germline V gives CDR1 SGHRS, CDR2 YFSETQ. V was trimmed by 0 bases and J by 0 bases, leaving 7 bases between them. The CDR3 length is 14 residues. This TCR was sampled from a man aged 35 to 55 in good health and CMV-seropositive. This chain links TRBV5-1 with TRBJ2-7; D is possibly TRBD1 (6 bases). The specimen sequenced was PBMCs. The CDR3 DNA reads TGCGCCAGCAGCTTGGGGACAGTCTCCTACGAGCAGTACTTC. Residues: CASSLGTVSYEQYF.